This T cell receptor (beta chain) comes out of a study of spatial heterogeneity in lung cancer (dated by TCRdb to between 2019 and 2020). With respect to the entire study: The donors were 65 to 90 patients from the lung TRACERx cohort who had early-stage, untreated non-small cell lung cancer. In the raw uncorrected reads, each unique combination of TCR and UMI appeared more than ten times on average. TCR alpha and beta repertoires were quantitatively compared across multiple tumor regions, matched nontumor lung and blood in non-small cell lung cancer. TCR repertoire features were related to nonsynonymous mutation counts determined by whole-exome sequencing of tumor tissue. Follow-up PBMC samples were sequenced whenever available, with a median time to follow-up of around two years after resection. At surgery, around 200 tumor regions, around 64 matched nontumor lung samples and 45 to 60 PBMC samples were TCR-sequenced for both alpha and beta chains. Beta-chain transcripts were consistently detected in greater numbers than alpha-chain transcripts, which likely reflected higher beta-chain transcript abundance.

This clonotype was detected only a few times. Its antigen specificity is not known. No per-base quality is available; no much larger clone lies one base away. The library relied on 5' RACE. The sequencer was a NextSeq 500. To allow correction of PCR and sequencing errors, the TCR library protocol tagged every TCR cDNA molecule with a unique molecular identifier. Per the source publication's procedure: TCR identification, UMI-based error correction and CDR3 extraction were performed with Decombinator tools. TCRs above a frequency of 2 per 1,000, corresponding to the top 1% of the tumor frequency distribution, were defined as expanded. Rényi diversity was computed with the R vegan package after subsampling each repertoire 100 times to 5,000 TCRs. To build CDR3 similarity networks, amino acid triplet string-kernel similarity was used, and CDR3s were connected when their pairwise similarity was above 0.82. TCRdb took the public reads, trimmed them with fastp at Q25, ran MiXCR for clone calling and kept in-frame beta chains. Rows matching on CDR3 protein sequence are summarized as one entry with the most common DNA and genes. These V and J calls originate from TCRdb's pipeline instead of the authors' own analysis. In this sample the table shows tens of thousands of distinct CDR3 sequences, around 19% of which occur a single time. In total, the top ten clones hold 21% of the sample.

Taken with the paper, the label for time point translates to: blood at routine non-recurrence follow-up after resection. Whole RNA extracted from tumor and nontumor lung tissue, or from cryopreserved PBMC samples, was used for TCR sequencing without cell sorting. A patient was chosen for TCR sequencing only when enough RNA was available from at least two tumor regions. The paper's findings and limits, for the study overall: Only roughly 14 patients were included in comparisons of baseline and follow-up blood repertoires. Confirming at a functional level the hypothesis that regional TCRs recognize regional mutations was considered to require additional single-cell paired TCR alpha and beta sequencing. Ubiquitous expanded tumor TCRs showed up in blood more often at tumor resection than at routine follow-up.

The clonotype originates from a male donor with early-stage non-small cell lung cancer. The starting material was PBMCs, obtained at follow-up.

The CDR3 reads CASSQDKVTYEQYF. In nucleotides, the sequence is TGTGCCAGCAGCCAAGATAAGGTAACGTACGAGCAGTACTTC. Rearrangement joined TRBV3-1 to TRBJ2-7; no D segment can be confidently identified. V loses 0 bases of germline sequence and J loses 4 bases, and the interval between the two ends is 10 bases. The germline V gene encodes CDR1 LGHDT and CDR2 YNNKEL (reference sequence). There are 14 amino acids in the CDR3, from cysteine to phenylalanine inclusive. Only CDR3 DNA remains: 42 bases, in frame from the first base.